A selection of T cell receptor beta chains follows, all from one sample in a study of identical twins. Using its own MiXCR run on the 5' RACE reads, TCRdb lists one record per CDR3 protein. The repertoire holds 500,000 to 550,000 distinct CDR3 sequences, with approximately 22% as singletons. This sample also belongs to another study, concerning T cells expressing NK-cell markers.

Sequencing was carried out using CD4+ T cells sorted from blood. These receptors originate from a woman younger than 30 in good health. CDR3s include the opening cysteine and the closing phenylalanine or tryptophan. A D gene is named only where the DNA matches it firmly. Rows may omit the clone size; those that give it use once, few, many or a size class.

j_call,d_call,v_call,clone_size,cdr3_aa,cdr3_nt
TRBJ1-5,.,TRBV6-5,.,CASSYSISRRVHQPQHF,TGTGCCAGCAGTTACTCGATTAGCAGGCGTGTCCATCAGCCCCAGCATTTT
TRBJ1-3,.,TRBV12-3/TRBV12-4,many,CASSLASGIGNTIYF,TGTGCCAGCAGTTTAGCCTCAGGAATCGGAAACACCATATATTTT
TRBJ2-7,.,TRBV20-1,.,CSARDRPGHSYEQYF,TGCAGTGCTAGAGACCGACCGGGCCACTCCTACGAGCAGTACTTC
TRBJ2-7,TRBD1,TRBV6-1,few,CASSRNNRGLGQYF,TGTGCCAGCAGTAGGAATAACAGGGGCTTAGGGCAGTACTTC
TRBJ2-7,TRBD1,TRBV2,.,CASKDPGQKSYEQYF,TGTGCCAGCAAAGATCCGGGACAGAAATCCTACGAGCAGTACTTC
TRBJ2-5,.,TRBV29-1,few,CSTNLPGEETQYF,TGCAGCACTAATTTACCAGGGGAAGAGACCCAGTACTTC
TRBJ1-2,TRBD1,TRBV5-1,.,CASSLLDRAHGYTF,TGCGCCAGCAGCTTGCTGGACAGGGCCCATGGCTACACCTTC
TRBJ1-6,.,TRBV3-1,few,CASSQVRSPLHF,TGTGCCAGCAGCCAAGTTAGGTCACCCCTCCACTTT
TRBJ2-1,TRBD2,TRBV20-1,few,CSAPGTSGFFYNEQFF,TGCAGTGCTCCCGGGACTAGCGGGTTTTTTTACAATGAGCAGTTCTTC
TRBJ2-2,.,TRBV7-2,few,CASSLQGLNGELFF,TGTGCCAGCAGCTTACAGGGATTAAACGGGGAGCTGTTTTTT
TRBJ1-1,.,TRBV10-1,.,CASSAGWNTEAFF,TGCGCCAGCAGTGCGGGGTGGAACACTGAAGCTTTCTTT
TRBJ1-1,.,TRBV7-2,few,CASSSHWDRSNQAFF,TGTGCCAGCAGCTCACACTGGGACCGATCAAACCAAGCTTTCTTT
TRBJ1-1,TRBD1,TRBV5-5,few,CASSLIRGQGGFNTEAFF,TGTGCCAGCAGCTTGATACGTGGACAGGGTGGTTTTAACACTGAAGCTTTCTTT
TRBJ2-2,.,TRBV27,few,CASGLLSILVANTGELFF,TGTGCCAGTGGCCTGTTATCTATACTGGTCGCGAACACCGGGGAGCTGTTTTTT
TRBJ1-1,TRBD1,TRBV6-1,.,CASSQPNRQGKPEAFF,TGTGCCAGCAGTCAACCCAATAGACAGGGGAAACCTGAAGCTTTCTTT
TRBJ2-2,.,TRBV20-1,few,CSATSRRGGSGELFF,TGCAGTGCTACCTCTAGAAGGGGGGGAAGCGGGGAGCTGTTTTTT
TRBJ1-1,.,TRBV11-2,.,CASRYSPVNTEAFF,TGTGCCAGCAGATACAGTCCCGTGAACACTGAAGCTTTCTTT
TRBJ1-2,.,TRBV5-1,few,CASRGDTNYGYTF,TGCGCCAGCAGGGGCGACACAAACTATGGCTACACCTTC
TRBJ1-2,.,TRBV29-1,.,CSVYSGKGYTF,TGCAGCGTTTATTCTGGGAAAGGCTACACCTTC
TRBJ2-1,TRBD1,TRBV24-1,.,CATSSTGQGRGEQFF,TGTGCCACCAGTTCGACGGGACAGGGACGTGGTGAGCAGTTCTTC
TRBJ2-7,.,TRBV6-2/TRBV6-3,.,CASSYWRGGAYEQYF,TGTGCCAGCAGTTACTGGCGCGGGGGCGCCTACGAGCAGTACTTC
TRBJ2-1,.,TRBV10-3,few,CAISDVGRSGNEQFF,TGTGCCATCAGTGATGTTGGCCGATCCGGGAATGAGCAGTTCTTC
TRBJ2-3,.,TRBV6-1,many,CASSSAGAGTDTQYF,TGTGCCAGCAGCTCAGCAGGGGCCGGCACAGATACGCAGTATTTT
TRBJ2-3,TRBD2,TRBV18,few,CASSPSSGRSDTQYF,TGTGCCAGCTCACCGTCTAGCGGGAGATCAGATACGCAGTATTTT
TRBJ2-7,.,TRBV27,.,CASAKGGKLEQYF,TGTGCCAGCGCCAAGGGGGGGAAGTTGGAGCAGTACTTC